This T cell receptor (beta chain) appears in the sequencing data of a study of CD8 T cells in Susac syndrome. General study results and limits: As the study acknowledged, the number of individuals who were part of its TCR sequencing and HLA analysis was relatively small.

Germline V gene lookup returns CDR1 MDHEN and CDR2 SYDVKM. Deletions cut 6 bases from V and 0 bases from J, with 12 bases between. The CDR3 spans 15 residues. The sequenced target, TCR beta, came from blood CD8+ and CD4+ T cells. Both CD4+ and CD8+ T cells were negatively isolated, and TEMRA cells underwent FACS enrichment. Random hexamers were used to reverse transcribe 0.5 to 1 ug of RNA. With immunoSEQ multiplex PCR, TCR beta CDR3 was amplified across 54 Vbeta and 13 Jbeta. TCRdb recomputed calls from the immunoSEQ multiplex PCR reads with MiXCR, one row per CDR3 protein. The sample lists roughly 140,000 distinct CDR3 sequences, 85% to 95% occurring once. In regard to this clonotype: The antigen remains undetermined.

V and J are TRBV28 and TRBJ2-1, with D hard to call. The receptor was isolated from a human donor in good health. The sequencing sample was made of CD8+ T cells from PBMCs. The CDR3 region is CASRADGSSYNEQFF. In DNA form, the CDR3 reads TGTGCCAGCAGAGCCGACGGAAGCTCCTACAATGAGCAGTTCTTC.